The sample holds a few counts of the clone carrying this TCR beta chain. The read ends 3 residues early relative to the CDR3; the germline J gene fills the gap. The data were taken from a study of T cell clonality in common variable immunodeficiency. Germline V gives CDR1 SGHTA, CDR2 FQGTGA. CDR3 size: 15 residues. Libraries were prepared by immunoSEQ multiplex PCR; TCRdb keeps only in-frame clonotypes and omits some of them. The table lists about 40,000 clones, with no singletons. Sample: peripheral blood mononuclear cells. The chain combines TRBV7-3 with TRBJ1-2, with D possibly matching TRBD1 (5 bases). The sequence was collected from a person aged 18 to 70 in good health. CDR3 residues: CASSLTGSTVGDYTF. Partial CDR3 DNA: TGTGCCAGCAGCTTAACTGGTTCGACAGTCGGTGAC. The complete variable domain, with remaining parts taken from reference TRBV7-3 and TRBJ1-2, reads GAGVSQTPSNKVTEKGKYVELRCDPISGHTALYWYRQSLGQGPEFLIYFQGTGAADDSGLPNDRFFAVRPEGSVSTLKIQRTERGDSAVYLCASSLTGSTVGDYTFGSGTRLTVV.